The clone carrying this T cell receptor beta chain was found a few times. What it recognizes is unknown. This sample is drawn from a study of T cells after yellow fever vaccination. Findings and caveats of the study: Boosting was followed by the reappearance of most primary-vaccination clones (about 96% CD4, 85% to 90% CD8). Though it reached lower strength, the secondary response hit its peak faster, day 5 versus 15. Of the clonotypes, a small share occurred in both CD4 and CD8 compartments.

TCRdb recomputed calls from the 5' RACE reads with MiXCR, one row per CDR3 protein. This sample has approximately 350,000 distinct CDR3 sequences, with under 14% found just once. This CDR3 has 15 residues. CDR1 is SGHTA, CDR2 FQGTGA, per germline. With 10 bases removed from V and 0 bases from J, the gap between germline ends came to 16 bases. This clonotype was obtained from a man aged 18 to 29 who received the YFV17D yellow fever vaccine. Sample: PBMCs, taken on the day of the first yellow fever vaccination. V gene TRBV7-3 combines with J gene TRBJ2-1; perhaps TRBD2 as D (5 bases). The CDR3 nucleotides are TGTGCCACCCGGAGGACGGCAAGCTCCTACAATGAGCAGTTCTTC. It encodes CATRRTASSYNEQFF. Full variable domain (remainder filled in from reference TRBV7-3 and TRBJ2-1): GAGVSQTPSNKVTEKGKYVELRCDPISGHTALYWYRQSLGQGPEFLIYFQGTGAADDSGLPNDRFFAVRPEGSVSTLKIQRTERGDSAVYLCATRRTASSYNEQFFGPGTRLTVL.